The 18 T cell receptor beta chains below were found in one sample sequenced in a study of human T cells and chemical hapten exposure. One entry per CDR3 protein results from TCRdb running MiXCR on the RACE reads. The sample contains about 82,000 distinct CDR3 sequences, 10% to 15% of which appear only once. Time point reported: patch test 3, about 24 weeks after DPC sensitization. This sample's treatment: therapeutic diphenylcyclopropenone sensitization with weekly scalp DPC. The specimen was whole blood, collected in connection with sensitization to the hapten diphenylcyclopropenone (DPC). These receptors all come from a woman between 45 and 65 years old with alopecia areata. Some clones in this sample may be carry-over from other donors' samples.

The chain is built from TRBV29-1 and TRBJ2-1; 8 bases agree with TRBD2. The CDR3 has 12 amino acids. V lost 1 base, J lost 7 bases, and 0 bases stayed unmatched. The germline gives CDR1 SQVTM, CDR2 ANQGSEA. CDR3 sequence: CSVEVAGNEQFF. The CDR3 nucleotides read TGCAGCGTTGAAGTAGCGGGAAATGAGCAGTTCTTC.

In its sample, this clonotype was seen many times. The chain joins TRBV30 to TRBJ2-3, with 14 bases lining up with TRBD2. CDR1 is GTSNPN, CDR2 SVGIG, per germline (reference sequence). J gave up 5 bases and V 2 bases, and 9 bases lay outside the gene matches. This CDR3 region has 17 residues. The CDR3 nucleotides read TGTGCCTGGAGTCCTAAGACTAGCGGGAGGGCCGAAGATACGCAGTATTTT. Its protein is CAWSPKTSGRAEDTQYF.

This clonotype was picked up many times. The CDR3 region is CSARRDFNQPQHF. CDR3 sequence (DNA): TGCAGTGCTAGAAGGGACTTCAATCAGCCCCAGCATTTT. This chain uses TRBV20-1 with TRBJ1-5, with D possibly TRBD1 on 5 matching bases. Trimming removed 2 bases at V and 3 bases at J, with 8 bases between. This CDR3 contains 13 residues. The V gene's germline CDR1 is DFQATT and CDR2 SNEGSKA (reference sequence).

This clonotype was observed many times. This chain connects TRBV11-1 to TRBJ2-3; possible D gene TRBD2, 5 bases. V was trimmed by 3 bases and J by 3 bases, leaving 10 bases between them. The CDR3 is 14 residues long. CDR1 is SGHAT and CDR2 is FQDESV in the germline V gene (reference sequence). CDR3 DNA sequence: TGTGCCAGCAGCTTCGTGGAGCGGACAGATACGCAGTATTTT. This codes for CASSFVERTDTQYF.

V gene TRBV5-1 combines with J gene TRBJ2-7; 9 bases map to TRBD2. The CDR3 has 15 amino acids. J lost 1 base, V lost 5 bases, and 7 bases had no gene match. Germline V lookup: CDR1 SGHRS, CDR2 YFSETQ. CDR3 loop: CASSLAGLSSYEQYF. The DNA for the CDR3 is TGCGCCAGCAGTCTAGCGGGGTTATCGTCCTACGAGCAGTACTTC.

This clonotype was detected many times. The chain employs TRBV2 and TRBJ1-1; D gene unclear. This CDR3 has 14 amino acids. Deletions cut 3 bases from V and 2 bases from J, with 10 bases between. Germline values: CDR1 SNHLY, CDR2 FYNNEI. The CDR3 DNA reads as TGTGCCAGCAGTGAGGGCAGACAAAACACTGAAGCTTTCTTT. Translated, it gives CASSEGRQNTEAFF.

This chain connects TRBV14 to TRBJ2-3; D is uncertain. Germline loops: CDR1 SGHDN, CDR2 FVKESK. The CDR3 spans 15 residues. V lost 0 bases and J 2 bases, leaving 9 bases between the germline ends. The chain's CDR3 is CASSQDGAPTDTQYF. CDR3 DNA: TGTGCCAGCAGCCAAGATGGAGCGCCCACAGATACGCAGTATTTT.

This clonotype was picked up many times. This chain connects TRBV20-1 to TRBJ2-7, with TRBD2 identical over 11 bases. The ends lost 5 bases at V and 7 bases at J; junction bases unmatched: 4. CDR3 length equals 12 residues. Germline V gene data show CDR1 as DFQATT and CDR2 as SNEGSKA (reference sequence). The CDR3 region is CSALTSGSEQYF. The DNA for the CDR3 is TGCAGTGCTCTCACTAGCGGGAGTGAGCAGTACTTC.

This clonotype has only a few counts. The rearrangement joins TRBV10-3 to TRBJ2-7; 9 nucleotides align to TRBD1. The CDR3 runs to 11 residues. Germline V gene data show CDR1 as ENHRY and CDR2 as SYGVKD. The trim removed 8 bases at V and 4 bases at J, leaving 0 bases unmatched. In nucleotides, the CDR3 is TGTGCCATCGGACAGGGGTACGAGCAGTACTTC. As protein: CAIGQGYEQYF.

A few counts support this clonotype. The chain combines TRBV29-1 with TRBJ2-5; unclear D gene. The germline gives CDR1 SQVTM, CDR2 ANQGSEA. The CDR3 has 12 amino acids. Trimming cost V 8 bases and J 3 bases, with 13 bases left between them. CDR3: CSIQLFKETQYF. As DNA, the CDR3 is TGCAGCATACAGCTTTTTAAAGAGACCCAGTACTTC.

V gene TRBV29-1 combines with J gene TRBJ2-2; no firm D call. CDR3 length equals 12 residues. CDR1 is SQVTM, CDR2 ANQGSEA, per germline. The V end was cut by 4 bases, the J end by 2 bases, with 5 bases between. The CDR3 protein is CSVVSNTGELFF. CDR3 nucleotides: TGCAGCGTTGTAAGCAACACCGGGGAGCTGTTTTTT.

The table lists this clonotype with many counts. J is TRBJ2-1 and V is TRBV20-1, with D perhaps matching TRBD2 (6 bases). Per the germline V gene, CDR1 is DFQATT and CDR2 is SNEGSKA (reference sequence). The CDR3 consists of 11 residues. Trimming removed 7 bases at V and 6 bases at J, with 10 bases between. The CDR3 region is CSEGGSNEQFF. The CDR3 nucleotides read TGCAGTGAAGGAGGGAGCAATGAGCAGTTCTTC.

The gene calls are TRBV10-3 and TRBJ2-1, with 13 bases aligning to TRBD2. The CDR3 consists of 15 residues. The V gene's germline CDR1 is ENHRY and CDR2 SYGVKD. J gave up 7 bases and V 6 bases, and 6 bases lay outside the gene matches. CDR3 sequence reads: CAIRRLAGGGNEQFF. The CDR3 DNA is TGTGCCATCAGAAGACTAGCGGGAGGTGGGAATGAGCAGTTCTTC.

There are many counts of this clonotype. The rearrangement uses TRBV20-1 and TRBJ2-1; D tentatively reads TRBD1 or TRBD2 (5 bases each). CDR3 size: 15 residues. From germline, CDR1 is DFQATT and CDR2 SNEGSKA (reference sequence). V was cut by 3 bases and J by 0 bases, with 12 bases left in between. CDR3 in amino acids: CSARQGDLSYNEQFF. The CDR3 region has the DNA TGCAGTGCTAGGCAAGGGGACCTCTCCTACAATGAGCAGTTCTTC.

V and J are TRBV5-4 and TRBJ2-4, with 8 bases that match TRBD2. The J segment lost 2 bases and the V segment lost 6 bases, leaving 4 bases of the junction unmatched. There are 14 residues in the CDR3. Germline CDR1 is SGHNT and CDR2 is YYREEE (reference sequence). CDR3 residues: CASNPGGPKNIQYF. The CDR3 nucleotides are TGTGCCAGCAACCCGGGAGGGCCCAAAAACATTCAGTACTTC.

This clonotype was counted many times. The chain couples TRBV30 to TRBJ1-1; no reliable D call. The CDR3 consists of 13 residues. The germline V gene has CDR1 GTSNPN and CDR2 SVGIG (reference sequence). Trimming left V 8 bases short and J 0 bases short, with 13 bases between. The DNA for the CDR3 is TGTGCCCGGACGGCTACCATGAACACTGAAGCTTTCTTT. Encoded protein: CARTATMNTEAFF.

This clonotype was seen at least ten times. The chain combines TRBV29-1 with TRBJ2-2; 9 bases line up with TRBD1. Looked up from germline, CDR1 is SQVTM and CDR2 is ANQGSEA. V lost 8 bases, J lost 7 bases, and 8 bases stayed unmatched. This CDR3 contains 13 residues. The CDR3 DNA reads TGCAGCATACAGGGGGCGTTCGGCGGGGAGCTGTTTTTT. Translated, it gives CSIQGAFGGELFF.

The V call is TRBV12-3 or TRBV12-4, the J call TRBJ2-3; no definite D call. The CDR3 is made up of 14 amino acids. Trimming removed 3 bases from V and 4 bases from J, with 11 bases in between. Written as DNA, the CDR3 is TGTGCCAGCAGTTTTTTGGCCAAGGCAGATACGCAGTATTTT. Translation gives CASSFLAKADTQYF.